The clone carrying this T cell receptor (beta chain) has a count of ten or more. Its specificity is unknown. This entry comes from a study of T cells after posttransplantation cyclophosphamide. Libraries were prepared by immunoSEQ multiplex PCR; TCRdb keeps only in-frame clonotypes and omits some of them. In total the sample includes about 12,000 clones, none of them seen once. The study, taken as a whole, reports: Later post-transplant blood repertoires were often dominated by donor CD8+ memory clones.

V shed 3 bases, J shed 3 bases, and the junction held 5 bases outside the gene matches. Germline V gene lookup returns CDR1 MGHRA and CDR2 YSYEKL. The CDR3 consists of 14 residues. The clonotype originates from a woman in her thirties or forties in good health, CMV-negative, and a related stem cell transplant donor. The sequencing input was PBMCs. The V and J genes are TRBV4-1 and TRBJ2-7, with TRBD2 matching 7 bases. The CDR3 is CASSQFGGGYEQYF. In nucleotides, the CDR3 is TGCGCCAGCAGCCAGTTTGGCGGGGGCTACGAGCAGTACTTC.